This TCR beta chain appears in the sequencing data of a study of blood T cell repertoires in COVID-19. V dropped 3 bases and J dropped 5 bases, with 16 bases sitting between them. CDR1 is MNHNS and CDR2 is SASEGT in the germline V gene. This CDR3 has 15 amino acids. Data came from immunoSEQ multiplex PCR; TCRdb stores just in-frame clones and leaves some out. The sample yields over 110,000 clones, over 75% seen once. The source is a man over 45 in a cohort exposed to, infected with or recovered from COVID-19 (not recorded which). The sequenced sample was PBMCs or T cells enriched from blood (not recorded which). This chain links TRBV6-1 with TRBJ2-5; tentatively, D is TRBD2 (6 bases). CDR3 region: CASSDKGLGHETQYF. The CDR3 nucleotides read TGTGCCAGCAGTGATAAGGGACTGGGCCATGAGACCCAGTACTTC.